What follows is one T cell receptor (beta chain) and its context. Its antigen is undetermined. Terminally differentiated effector memory CD45RA+ cells were excluded from the naive CD8 cells, which were CD45RO-negative and positively selected for CCR7. The data belong to a study of shared clonotypes between healthy human individuals. Study details: There were three CD4 naive, three CD4 memory, two CD8 naive and one CD8 memory plates per donor.

Points from the study as a whole: What naive subsets generally showed was a larger estimated richness than memory subsets showed. The generation probabilities recorded for non-shared clonotypes fell below those of clonotypes shared by all four donors.

Germline V lookup: CDR1 PRHDT, CDR2 FYEKMQ (reference sequence). CDR3 length: 15 amino acids. Trimming removed 4 bases from V and 5 bases from J; junction bases left unmatched: 4. Some clones are missing from TCRdb's copy, which holds only in-frame ones; the method was immunoSEQ multiplex PCR. Of around 550,000 clones listed, around 95% are singletons. This receptor was obtained from a young woman in good health. V is TRBV13 and J is TRBJ2-1; 11 bases agree with TRBD2. Sample: naive CD8+ T cells sorted from blood. The CDR3 nucleotides are TGTGCCAGCAGCTCCGGGACTAGCGGTCACAATGAGCAGTTCTTC. Protein: CASSSGTSGHNEQFF.